The present entry profiles one TCR beta chain with its context. The junction had 11 bases not matched to a gene; V was cut back by 2 bases and J by 0 bases. This CDR3 is 18 amino acids long. The V gene's germline CDR1 is GTSNPN and CDR2 SVGIG (reference sequence). The data belong to a study of blood T cell repertoires in COVID-19. TCRdb's table, derived via immunoSEQ multiplex PCR, lists solely in-frame clones and lacks some. Here the sample spans about 240,000 clones, approximately 83% being singletons. This TCR derives from a woman aged 35 to 49 with acute COVID-19. V is TRBV30 and J is TRBJ1-5; 9 bases are shared with TRBD1. The sequenced material came from PBMCs or T cells enriched from blood (not recorded which). CDR3 sequence reads: CAWSPRGTGTYSNQPQHF. In DNA, the CDR3 is TGTGCCTGGAGTCCACGAGGGACAGGGACGTATAGCAATCAGCCCCAGCATTTT.